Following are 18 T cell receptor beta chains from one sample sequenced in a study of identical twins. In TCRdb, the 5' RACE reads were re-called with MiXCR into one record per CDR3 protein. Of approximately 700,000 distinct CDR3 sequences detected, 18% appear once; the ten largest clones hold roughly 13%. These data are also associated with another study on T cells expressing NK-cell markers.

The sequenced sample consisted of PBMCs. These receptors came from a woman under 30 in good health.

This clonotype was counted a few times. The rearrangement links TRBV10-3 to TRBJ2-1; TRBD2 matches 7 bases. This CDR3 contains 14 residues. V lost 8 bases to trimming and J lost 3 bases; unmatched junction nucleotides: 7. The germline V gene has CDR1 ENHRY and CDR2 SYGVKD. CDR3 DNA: TGTGCCATCGGGAACGGGGGGTTCTACAATGAGCAGTTCTTC. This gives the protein CAIGNGGFYNEQFF.

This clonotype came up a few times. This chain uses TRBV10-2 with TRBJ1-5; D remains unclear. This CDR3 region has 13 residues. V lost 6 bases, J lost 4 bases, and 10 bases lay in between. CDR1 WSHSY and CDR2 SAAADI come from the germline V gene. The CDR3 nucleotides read TGCGCCAGCAGGAACCAAGGGAATCAGCCCCAGCATTTT. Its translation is CASRNQGNQPQHF.

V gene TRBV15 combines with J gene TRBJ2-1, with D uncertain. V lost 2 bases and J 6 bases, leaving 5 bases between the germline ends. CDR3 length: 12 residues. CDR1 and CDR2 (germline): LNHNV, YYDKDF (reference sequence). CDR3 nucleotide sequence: TGTGCCACCAGCAGAAACCTCAATGAGCAGTTCTTC. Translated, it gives CATSRNLNEQFF.

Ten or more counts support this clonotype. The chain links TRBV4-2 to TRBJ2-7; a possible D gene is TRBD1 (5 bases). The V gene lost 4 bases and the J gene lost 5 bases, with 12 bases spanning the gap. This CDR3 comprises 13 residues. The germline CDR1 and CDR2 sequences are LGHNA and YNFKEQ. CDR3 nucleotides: TGTGCCAGCAGCCGGGGCGACAAGGACGAGCAGTACTTC. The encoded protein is CASSRGDKDEQYF.

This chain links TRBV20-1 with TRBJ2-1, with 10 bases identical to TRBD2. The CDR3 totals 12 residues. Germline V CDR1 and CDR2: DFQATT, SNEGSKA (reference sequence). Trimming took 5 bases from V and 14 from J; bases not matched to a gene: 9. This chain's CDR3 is CSASKLAGVEFF. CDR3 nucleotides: TGCAGTGCTTCTAAGCTAGCGGGAGTGGAGTTCTTC.

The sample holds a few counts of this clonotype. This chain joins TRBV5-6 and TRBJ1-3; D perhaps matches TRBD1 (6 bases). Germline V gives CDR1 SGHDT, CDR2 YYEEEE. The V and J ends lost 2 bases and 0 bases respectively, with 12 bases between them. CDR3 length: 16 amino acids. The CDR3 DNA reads TGTGCCAGCAGCTTAGCAGGACAGACCTCTGGAAACACCATATATTTT. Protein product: CASSLAGQTSGNTIYF.

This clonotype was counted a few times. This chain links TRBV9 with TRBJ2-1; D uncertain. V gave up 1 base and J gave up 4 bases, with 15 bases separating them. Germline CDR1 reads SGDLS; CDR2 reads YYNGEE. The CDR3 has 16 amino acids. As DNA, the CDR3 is TGTGCCAGCAGCGTAATGGCTTCCCAAACTTACAATGAGCAGTTCTTC. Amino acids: CASSVMASQTYNEQFF.

In DNA form, the CDR3 reads TGCGCCAGCAGCTTGCTGGAACAGGGGGCCTACGAGCAGTACTTC. This codes for CASSLLEQGAYEQYF. The chain recombines TRBV5-1 with TRBJ2-7; 8 nucleotides match TRBD1. This CDR3 spans 15 amino acids. The V gene's germline CDR1 is SGHRS and CDR2 YFSETQ. V gave up 1 base and J gave up 2 bases; unmatched junction bases: 5.

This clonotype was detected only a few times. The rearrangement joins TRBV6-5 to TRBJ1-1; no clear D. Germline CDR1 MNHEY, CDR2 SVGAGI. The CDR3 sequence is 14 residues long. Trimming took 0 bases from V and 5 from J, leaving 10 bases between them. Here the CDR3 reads CASSYSRGGTEAFF. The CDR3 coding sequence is TGTGCCAGCAGTTACTCTCGGGGTGGGACTGAAGCTTTCTTT.

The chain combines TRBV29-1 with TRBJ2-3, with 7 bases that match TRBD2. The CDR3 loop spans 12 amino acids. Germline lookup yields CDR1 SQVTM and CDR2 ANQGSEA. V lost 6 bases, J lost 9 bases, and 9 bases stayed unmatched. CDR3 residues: CSVTTSYDTQYF. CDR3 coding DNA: TGCAGCGTCACGACTAGCTACGACACGCAGTATTTT.

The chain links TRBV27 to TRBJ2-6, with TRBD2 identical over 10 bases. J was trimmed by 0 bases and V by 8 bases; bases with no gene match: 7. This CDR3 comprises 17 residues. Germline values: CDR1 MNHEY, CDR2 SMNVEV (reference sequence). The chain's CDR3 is CASRAGGANSGANVLTF. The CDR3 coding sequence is TGTGCCAGCCGAGCGGGGGGGGCGAACTCTGGGGCCAACGTCCTGACTTTC.

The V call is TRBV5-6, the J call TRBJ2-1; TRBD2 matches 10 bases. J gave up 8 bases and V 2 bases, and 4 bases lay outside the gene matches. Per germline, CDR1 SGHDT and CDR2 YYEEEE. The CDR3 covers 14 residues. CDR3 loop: CASSLQLAGDEQFF. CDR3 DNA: TGTGCCAGCAGCTTACAGCTAGCGGGGGATGAGCAGTTCTTC. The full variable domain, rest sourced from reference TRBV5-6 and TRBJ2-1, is DAGVTQSPTHLIKTRGQQVTLRCSPKSGHDTVSWYQQALGQGPQFIFQYYEEEERQRGNFPDRFSGHQFPNYSSELNVNALLLGDSALYLCASSLQLAGDEQFFGPGTRLTVL.

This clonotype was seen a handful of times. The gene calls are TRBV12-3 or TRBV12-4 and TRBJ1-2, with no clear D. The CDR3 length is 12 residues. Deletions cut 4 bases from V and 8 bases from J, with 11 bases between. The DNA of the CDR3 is TGTGCCAGCAGTTCCTTCCTTATAGGCTACACCTTC. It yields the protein CASSSFLIGYTF.

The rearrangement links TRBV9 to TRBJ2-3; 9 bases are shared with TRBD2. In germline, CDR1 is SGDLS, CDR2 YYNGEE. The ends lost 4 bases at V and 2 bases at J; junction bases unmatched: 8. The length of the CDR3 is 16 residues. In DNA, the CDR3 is TGTGCCAGCAGCCCGATAGCGGGAGTCTTCACAGATACGCAGTATTTT. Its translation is CASSPIAGVFTDTQYF.

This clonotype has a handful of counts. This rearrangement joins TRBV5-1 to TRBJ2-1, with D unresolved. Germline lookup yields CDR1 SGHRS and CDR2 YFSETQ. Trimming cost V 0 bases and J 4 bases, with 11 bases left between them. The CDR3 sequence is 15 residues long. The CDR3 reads CASSLGVDIYNEQFF. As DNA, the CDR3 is TGCGCCAGCAGCTTGGGGGTGGATATTTACAATGAGCAGTTCTTC.

Written as DNA, the CDR3 is TGTGCCAGCAGTGGTCTGGGGGGCGACGAGCAGTACTTC. Translation: CASSGLGGDEQYF. The chain carries TRBV6-1 and TRBJ2-7, with D possibly called TRBD1 or TRBD2 (6 bases each). The CDR3 is 13 residues long. Germline assignment: CDR1 MNHNS and CDR2 SASEGT. V lost 4 bases and J lost 5, with 12 bases in between.

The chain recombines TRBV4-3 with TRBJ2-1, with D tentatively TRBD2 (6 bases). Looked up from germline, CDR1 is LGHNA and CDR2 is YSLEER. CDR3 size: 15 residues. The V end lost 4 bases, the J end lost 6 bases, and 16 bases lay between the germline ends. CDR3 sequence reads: CASSLTALGGNEQFF. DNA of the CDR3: TGCGCCAGCAGCCTTACCGCGCTGGGGGGCAATGAGCAGTTCTTC.

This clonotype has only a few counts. The CDR3 DNA sequence: TGCAGTGCCGGACAGGGGGCAGGGGAGACCCAGTACTTC. Translation: CSAGQGAGETQYF. The V gene is TRBV20-1, the J gene TRBJ2-5; 11 bases are shared with TRBD1. Germline V gene lookup returns CDR1 DFQATT and CDR2 SNEGSKA (reference sequence). The V gene end was trimmed by 6 bases and the J gene end by 5 bases; junction bases not matched to a gene: 5. This CDR3 contains 13 residues.